This TCR beta chain was recovered during a study of blood T cell repertoires in COVID-19. Study at large: T cells, B-cell-depleted T cells, or PBMCs supplied cDNA or gDNA.

Assay: immunoSEQ multiplex PCR; the TCRdb copy retains only in-frame clones and omits some. The sample lists 100,000 to 150,000 clones; less than 90% were seen once. V shed 10 bases and J 0 bases; nucleotides not matched to a gene: 3. This CDR3 spans 14 amino acids. The germline gives CDR1 KGHDR, CDR2 SFDVKD. The receptor's source is a man aged 60-69 years with acute or convalescent COVID-19. The rearrangement uses TRBV24-1 and TRBJ2-2, with 8 bases that match TRBD1. Sequenced input: peripheral blood. CDR3 DNA: TGTGCCACACAGACAGGGGCGAACACCGGGGAGCTGTTTTTT. Amino acids: CATQTGANTGELFF.